This T cell receptor beta chain was profiled in a study of radiation and T cells in renal cell carcinoma. Time point given: baseline pretreatment blood. Treatment in this sample: 15 Gy SBRT to primary tumor, nephrectomy 4 weeks later. Profiling relied on immunoSEQ multiplex PCR, and the TCRdb table lists in-frame clones only, not all of them. The sample carries 120,000 to 150,000 clones, approximately 82% recorded once. The V gene's germline CDR1 is MNHNS and CDR2 SASEGT. CDR3 length equals 12 residues. V shed 0 bases and J shed 12 bases, with 12 bases lying between them. This specimen consisted of blood, obtained from a patient whose treatment included radiotherapy and nephrectomy. The chain has TRBV6-1 and TRBJ2-7; D unresolved. This receptor was identified in a woman aged 50 to 65 with renal cell carcinoma. The CDR3 loop reads CASSEALGEVYF. The CDR3 DNA reads as TGTGCCAGCAGTGAAGCGCTTGGAGAGGTGTACTTC.